A selection of T cell receptor beta chains follows, all from one sample in a study of shared clonotypes between healthy human individuals. Some clones are missing from TCRdb's copy, which holds only in-frame ones; the method was immunoSEQ multiplex PCR. The sample comprises more than 2,000,000 clones, over 85% of which are singletons, and 0.35% to 0.45% rests with the top ten. Sequencing was done on a sample of naive CD4+ T cells from PBMCs. The source of these receptors is a young man in good health. Some clones in this sample may be carry-over from other donors' samples. Each CDR3 is given with its conserved first and last residue. Fields, in order: V gene, J gene, clone size, D gene, CDR3 protein, CDR3 DNA. A D gene is named only where the DNA matches it firmly. A row's size may be missing; if present it is once, few, many or a size class.

>TRBV5-1|TRBJ2-5|NA|TRBD2
CASSLGTLTSGRQETQYF
TGCGCCAGCAGCTTAGGAACCCTTACTAGCGGGAGGCAAGAGACCCAGTACTTC
>TRBV6-6|TRBJ2-7|NA|TRBD2
CASSYPPGGGTYEQYF
TGTGCCAGCAGTTACCCCCCGGGAGGGGGGACCTACGAGCAGTACTTC
>TRBV28|TRBJ1-2|NA|NA
CASSFRGGYGYTF
TGTGCCAGCAGTTTCAGGGGTGGCTATGGCTACACCTTC
>TRBV25-1|TRBJ1-1|NA|NA
CASSRAGITEAFF
TGTGCCAGCAGTAGGGCGGGGATCACTGAAGCTTTCTTT
>TRBV5-1|TRBJ2-3|NA|TRBD2
CASSPLAGVADTQYF
TGCGCCAGCAGCCCGCTAGCGGGAGTTGCAGATACGCAGTATTTT
>TRBV4-1|TRBJ1-1|NA|TRBD1
CASRVDRDTEAFF
TGCGCCAGCAGGGTGGACAGGGATACTGAAGCTTTCTTT
>TRBV6-5|TRBJ1-2|NA|NA
CASSYRAYYGYTF
TGTGCCAGCAGTTACCGGGCTTACTATGGCTACACCTTC
>TRBV5-1|TRBJ2-1|NA|TRBD2
CASSLMGRGNEQFF
TGCGCCAGCAGCTTGATGGGGAGGGGAAATGAGCAGTTCTTC
>TRBV19|TRBJ1-5|NA|NA
CASSILASAAPQHF
TGTGCCAGTAGTATATTGGCGTCGGCCGCGCCCCAGCATTTT
>TRBV19|TRBJ2-3|NA|TRBD1
CASNKGTGTGGRADTQYF
TGTGCCAGTAATAAGGGGACCGGGACAGGGGGTAGGGCAGATACGCAGTATTTT
>TRBV29-1|TRBJ2-2|NA|NA
CSVAQGGIDTGELFF
TGCAGCGTTGCACAGGGAGGTATCGACACCGGGGAGCTGTTTTTT
>TRBV28|TRBJ1-5|few|NA
CASSFAHSPPQHF
TGTGCCAGCAGTTTTGCTCATTCCCCGCCCCAGCATTTT
>TRBV4-2|TRBJ1-5|NA|NA
CASSQAVKGRRDQPQHF
TGTGCCAGCAGCCAAGCAGTAAAGGGGCGGAGGGATCAGCCCCAGCATTTT
>TRBV28|TRBJ2-2|NA|NA
CASSLWADPNTGELFF
TGTGCCAGCAGTTTATGGGCAGACCCGAACACCGGGGAGCTGTTTTTT
>TRBV28|TRBJ2-7|once|TRBD2
CASSLFSGPATRYEQYF
TGTGCCAGCAGTTTATTTAGCGGGCCTGCCACCCGGTACGAGCAGTACTTC
>TRBV28|TRBJ2-7|NA|TRBD1
CASRPPGQMSYEQYF
TGTGCCAGCAGACCGCCGGGACAGATGTCCTACGAGCAGTACTTC
>TRBV4-1|TRBJ1-2|NA|NA
CASSQPERTQLGYGYTF
TGCGCCAGCAGCCAGCCTGAAAGGACCCAACTGGGCTATGGCTACACCTTC
>TRBV28|TRBJ2-3|once|TRBD2
CASSLWYFETSGSTDTQYF
TGTGCCAGCAGTTTATGGTATTTCGAGACTAGCGGGAGCACAGATACGCAGTATTTT
>TRBV28|TRBJ2-1|once|TRBD1
CAEGASYSYNEQFF
TGTGCCGAGGGGGCCAGCTACTCCTACAATGAGCAGTTCTTC
>TRBV30|TRBJ2-1|once|NA
CAWTPDRHNEQFF
TGTGCCTGGACTCCAGACAGGCACAATGAGCAGTTCTTC
>TRBV6-1|TRBJ2-5|NA|TRBD2
CASSPSTGGRETQYF
TGTGCCAGCAGTCCTTCAACGGGGGGGAGAGAGACCCAGTACTTC
>TRBV7-8|TRBJ2-2|NA|NA
CASAPRERMNTGELFF
TGTGCCAGCGCTCCCCGGGAGCGGATGAACACCGGGGAGCTGTTTTTT
>TRBV28|TRBJ1-2|NA|NA
CASSFGVGGLVGGYTF
TGTGCCAGCAGTTTTGGGGTCGGGGGGTTGGTTGGAGGCTACACCTTC
>TRBV18|TRBJ2-6|NA|NA
CASSPDRPGANVLTF
TGTGCCAGCTCGCCTGACAGACCTGGGGCCAACGTCCTGACTTTC
>TRBV18|TRBJ2-2|once|NA
CASSPLSATNTGELFF
TGTGCCAGCTCACCACTTTCGGCTACGAACACCGGGGAGCTGTTTTTT
>TRBV5-1|TRBJ2-5|NA|TRBD2
CASSFILADSGETQYF
TGCGCCAGCAGCTTTATACTAGCGGACTCGGGGGAGACCCAGTACTTC
>TRBV6-5|TRBJ2-5|NA|NA
CASSTPASETQYF
TGTGCCAGCAGCACACCGGCGTCAGAGACCCAGTACTTC
>TRBV5-5|TRBJ2-5|NA|TRBD1
CASRTGVWETQYF
TGTGCCAGCCGGACAGGGGTTTGGGAGACCCAGTACTTC
>TRBV5-4|TRBJ2-7|NA|NA
CASSLNRVIEQYF
TGTGCCAGCAGCCTCAACAGGGTTATCGAGCAGTACTTC
>TRBV28|TRBJ2-1|NA|NA
CASSLGMRGNEQFF
TGTGCCAGCAGTTTGGGCATGAGGGGCAATGAGCAGTTCTTC
>TRBV5-1|TRBJ1-1|NA|NA
CASSLVAPQTEAFF
TGCGCCAGCAGCTTGGTCGCCCCCCAAACTGAAGCTTTCTTT
>TRBV11-2|TRBJ2-7|NA|NA
CASSPGPGHLGHEQYF
TGTGCCAGCAGCCCGGGTCCTGGGCATTTAGGTCACGAGCAGTACTTC
>TRBV2|TRBJ2-1|NA|TRBD2
CASSDVAGDWYNEQFF
TGTGCCAGCAGTGACGTAGCGGGAGATTGGTACAATGAGCAGTTCTTC
>TRBV5-1|TRBJ1-5|NA|NA
CASSAVGGNNQPQHF
TGCGCCAGCAGCGCGGTCGGCGGAAACAATCAGCCCCAGCATTTT
>TRBV5-4|TRBJ2-7|NA|TRBD2
CASSLAGGTYEQYF
TGTGCCAGCAGCTTGGCGGGGGGGACCTACGAGCAGTACTTC
>TRBV15|TRBJ1-1|NA|NA
CATSRDPHPEAFF
TGTGCCACCAGCAGAGACCCCCATCCTGAAGCTTTCTTT
>TRBV28|TRBJ2-3|NA|TRBD2
CASSRAGGLTDTQYF
TGTGCCAGCTCCCGAGCGGGAGGGTTAACAGATACGCAGTATTTT
>TRBV29-1|TRBJ1-1|NA|NA
CSVALLQANTEAFF
TGCAGCGTTGCCCTGCTACAGGCAAACACTGAAGCTTTCTTT
>TRBV2|TRBJ2-7|NA|NA
CASSGGSTFSYEQYF
TGTGCCAGCAGTGGAGGGTCCACTTTCTCCTACGAGCAGTACTTC
>TRBV29-1|TRBJ1-5|NA|NA
CSVDQGGGQPQHF
TGCAGCGTTGATCAGGGAGGGGGTCAGCCCCAGCATTTT
>TRBV2|TRBJ2-7|NA|NA
CASTLDAQPEDKQYF
TGTGCCAGCACCTTAGATGCGCAACCGGAGGATAAGCAGTACTTC
>TRBV10-3|TRBJ2-5|NA|NA
CAIRETRQEETQYF
TGTGCCATCAGAGAAACACGTCAAGAAGAGACCCAGTACTTC
>TRBV7-9|TRBJ1-2|NA|NA
CASSLMGGYTF
TGTGCCAGCAGCTTAATGGGCGGCTACACCTTC
>TRBV30|TRBJ1-2|once|TRBD1
CAWSSSAGGGQGYTF
TGTGCCTGGAGTTCTTCGGCAGGGGGCGGTCAGGGCTACACCTTC
>TRBV18|TRBJ2-7|NA|NA
CASSLFQDYSYEQYF
TGTGCCAGCTCACTCTTCCAGGACTATTCCTACGAGCAGTACTTC
>TRBV11-2|TRBJ2-1|NA|NA
CASSIYPGTATYNEQFF
TGTGCCAGCAGCATCTACCCCGGGACTGCAACCTACAATGAGCAGTTCTTC
>TRBV2|TRBJ2-7|NA|NA
CATNNRDEQYF
TGTGCCACCAACAACAGGGACGAGCAGTACTTC
>TRBV18|TRBJ2-5|NA|NA
CASSDDRRETQYF
TGTGCCAGCTCAGACGACAGGCGAGAGACCCAGTACTTC
>TRBV9|TRBJ2-5|NA|NA
CASSDPVGGRGQETQYF
TGTGCCAGCAGCGACCCCGTAGGGGGGAGGGGACAAGAGACCCAGTACTTC
>TRBV5-4|TRBJ2-5|NA|TRBD1
CASSSPGTGGARETQYF
TGTGCCAGCAGCTCTCCTGGGACAGGGGGCGCCCGAGAGACCCAGTACTTC
>TRBV7-8|TRBJ1-2|NA|NA
CASSLRVGPSSNYGYTF
TGTGCCAGCAGCTTACGCGTAGGACCCTCTTCCAACTATGGCTACACCTTC
>TRBV10-3|TRBJ2-1|NA|TRBD2
CAISDWTSGISEQFF
TGTGCCATCAGTGATTGGACTAGCGGGATTAGTGAGCAGTTCTTC
>TRBV29-1|TRBJ1-1|NA|NA
CSVEPSGTEAFF
TGCAGCGTTGAACCCAGTGGCACTGAAGCTTTCTTT
>TRBV25-1|TRBJ2-4|NA|TRBD2
CASSEWGGLAGAKNIQYF
TGTGCCAGCAGTGAATGGGGGGGACTAGCGGGAGCCAAAAACATTCAGTACTTC
>TRBV10-3|TRBJ2-3|NA|NA
CAISKDQGNTDTQYF
TGTGCCATCAGTAAGGACCAGGGCAACACAGATACGCAGTATTTT
>TRBV9|TRBJ1-1|NA|NA
CASSVEVGVPGTEAFF
TGTGCCAGCAGCGTAGAGGTGGGGGTCCCGGGCACTGAAGCTTTCTTT
>TRBV28|TRBJ1-2|NA|NA
CASSFLDSANYGYTF
TGTGCCAGCAGTTTCTTAGACAGCGCTAATTACGGCTACACCTTC
>TRBV6-1|TRBJ2-1|NA|TRBD2
CASSERSGLAEKTYNEQFF
TGTGCCAGCAGTGAAAGGTCGGGACTAGCGGAAAAAACCTACAATGAGCAGTTCTTC
>TRBV10-3|TRBJ2-1|NA|NA
CAIRTTRNNEQFF
TGTGCCATCAGGACGACTAGGAACAATGAGCAGTTCTTC